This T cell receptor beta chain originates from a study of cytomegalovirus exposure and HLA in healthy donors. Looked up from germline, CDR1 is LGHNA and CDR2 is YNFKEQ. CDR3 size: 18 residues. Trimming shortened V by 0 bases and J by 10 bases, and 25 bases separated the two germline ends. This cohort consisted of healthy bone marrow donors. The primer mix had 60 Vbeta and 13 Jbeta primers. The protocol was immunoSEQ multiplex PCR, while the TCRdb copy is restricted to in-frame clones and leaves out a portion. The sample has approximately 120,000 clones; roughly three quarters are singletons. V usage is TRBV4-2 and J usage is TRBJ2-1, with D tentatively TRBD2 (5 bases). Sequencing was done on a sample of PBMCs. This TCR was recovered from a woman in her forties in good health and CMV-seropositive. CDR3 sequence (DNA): TGTGCCAGCAGCCAAGACATCGGCGGGTTTTCCGGCGCGGGCGAGCAGTTCTTC. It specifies CASSQDIGGFSGAGEQFF.